This is a list of T cell receptor beta chains from one sample in a study of CD8 T cells in ankylosing spondylitis. TCRdb reprocessed the 5' RACE reads with MiXCR, giving one entry per CDR3 protein. The data contain fewer than 200,000 distinct CDR3 sequences, over 15% of them singletons. Sequencing was carried out using blood, either unsorted or a sorted T cell fraction (not recorded which). The source of these receptors is a male donor aged 5 to 30 with ankylosing spondylitis or in good health (not recorded which). The CDR3 runs from the conserved cysteine through the conserved F or W. The D gene is left open where the match is weak. Some rows have no size entry. The others give once, few or many, or a class for an expanded clone.

D	J	size	V	DNA	CDR3
NA	TRBJ2-3	many	TRBV27	TGTGCCAGCAGTCGCATAACATTCTCTCGCACAGATACGCAGTATTTT	CASSRITFSRTDTQYF
NA	TRBJ1-6	many	TRBV20-1	TGCAGTGCTAGACGACGGTCGAGCTCCTATAATTCACCCCTCCACTTT	CSARRRSSSYNSPLHF
TRBD2	TRBJ2-1	many	TRBV18	TGTGCCAGCTCACCACAGTCGGTTGGGACTAACTCCTACAATGAGCAGTTCTTC	CASSPQSVGTNSYNEQFF
TRBD2	TRBJ2-3	many	TRBV6-2/TRBV6-3	TGTGCCAGCAGCACTAGCGGGACTTCTAGCACAGATACGCAGTATTTT	CASSTSGTSSTDTQYF
TRBD1	TRBJ1-6	many	TRBV6-5	TGTGCCAGCAGGGAGCAGGGGGCTCAGCCACCCCTCCACTTT	CASREQGAQPPLHF
NA	TRBJ1-1	many	TRBV11-2	TGTGCCAGCAGCCCAGGGATTGGAAACACTGAAGCTTTCTTT	CASSPGIGNTEAFF
NA	TRBJ2-7	many	TRBV5-6	TGTGCCAGCAGCTTGGAGACTAGAGCCGAGCAGTACTTC	CASSLETRAEQYF
NA	TRBJ2-7	many	TRBV18	TGTGCCAGCTCACCCACGGGGGCGCGAGAGCAGTACTTC	CASSPTGAREQYF
NA	TRBJ2-2	few	TRBV7-2	TGTGCCAGCAGCCTGTACACTAGTAACACCGGGGAGCTGTTTTTT	CASSLYTSNTGELFF
NA	TRBJ2-5	many	TRBV24-1	TGTGCCACCAGTGATTTTGATGAGGAGACCCAGTACTTC	CATSDFDEETQYF
NA	TRBJ2-1	NA	TRBV20-1	TGCAGTGCTAGCTCCGAGAGCTCCTACAATGAGCAGTTCTTC	CSASSESSYNEQFF
NA	TRBJ2-3	NA	TRBV5-1	TGCGCCAGCAGCTTGTCGGGAGTCGATACGCAGTATTTT	CASSLSGVDTQYF
NA	TRBJ1-1	NA	TRBV12-3/TRBV12-4	TGTGCCAGCCGGGGCAGGCAAGCTTTCTTT	CASRGRQAFF
TRBD1	TRBJ2-7	many	TRBV13	TGTGCCAGCAGCGCCCGCCGGGGACAGAGCCCCTACGAGCAGTACTTC	CASSARRGQSPYEQYF
NA	TRBJ2-3	NA	TRBV5-1	TGCGCCAGCAGCTCCCCCGATACGCAGAATTTT	CASSSPDTQNF
NA	TRBJ1-1	many	TRBV11-1	TGTGCCAGCAGCGCCCAACAGGGCACTGAAGCTTTCTTT	CASSAQQGTEAFF
TRBD1	TRBJ2-5	many	TRBV4-1	TGCGCCAGCAGCCAACCTCCGACAGGGGGAGAGACCCAGTACTTC	CASSQPPTGGETQYF
NA	TRBJ2-7	NA	TRBV9	TGTGCCAGCAGCGTTGGAAGCGGTCCAAGCGAGCAGTACTTC	CASSVGSGPSEQYF
NA	TRBJ1-1	many	TRBV27	TGTGCCAGCAGTTCGCGTACAAAGAACACTGAAGCTTTCTTT	CASSSRTKNTEAFF
NA	TRBJ2-7	many	TRBV4-2	TGTGCCAGCAGCCTCCGGGACCCCGGCGCCGAGCAGTACTTC	CASSLRDPGAEQYF
NA	TRBJ2-3	many	TRBV5-1	TGCGCCAGCAGCTTGGCCCCCCGGACAGATACGCAGTATTTT	CASSLAPRTDTQYF
NA	TRBJ2-1	many	TRBV20-1	TGCAGTGCTACCCATAGATGGGAGTGGGGGATCAATGAGCAGTTCTTC	CSATHRWEWGINEQFF
NA	TRBJ2-5	many	TRBV12-3/TRBV12-4	TGTGCCAGCAGTTTGGCAGTCCAAGAGACCCAGTACTTC	CASSLAVQETQYF
TRBD2	TRBJ2-2	few	TRBV7-6	TGTGCCAGCAGCCGATCCACTAGCGGGAGCACCGGGGAGCTGTTTTTT	CASSRSTSGSTGELFF
TRBD2	TRBJ2-2	NA	TRBV4-2	TGTGCCAGCGATGGAGCGGGAGGGCCTGGCACCGGGGAGCTGTTTTTT	CASDGAGGPGTGELFF
TRBD2	TRBJ2-4	NA	TRBV12-3/TRBV12-4	TGTGCCAGCACCGCGGGACTAGCGGGGGCAGTAGACATTCAGTACTTC	CASTAGLAGAVDIQYF
NA	TRBJ2-1	NA	TRBV25-1	TGTGCCAGCAGTGAATACGGTGGGGGGCCTGGTGAGCAGTTCTTC	CASSEYGGGPGEQFF
TRBD2	TRBJ2-1	NA	TRBV18	TGTGCCAGCTCACCGAGGTCAATGGGACTAGCGGGAGTCAATGAGCAGTTCTTC	CASSPRSMGLAGVNEQFF
NA	TRBJ2-5	NA	TRBV20-1	TGCAGTGCTAGAGATGCGGCTAGTAGAGAGACCCAGTACTTC	CSARDAASRETQYF
NA	TRBJ1-2	many	TRBV4-3	TGCGCCAGCAGCCAAGATCCTACGTCAGGGAATGGCTACACCTTC	CASSQDPTSGNGYTF
TRBD2	TRBJ2-1	many	TRBV7-9	TGTGCCAGCAGCCCCGGAGCGGGACTAGCGGGAGGCGTGCGGGACAATGAGCAGTTCTTC	CASSPGAGLAGGVRDNEQFF
NA	TRBJ2-7	many	TRBV5-1	TGCGCCAGCTCCGGGGAGACCCGCAGCTCCTACGAGCAGTACTTC	CASSGETRSSYEQYF
TRBD2	TRBJ2-3	NA	TRBV29-1	TGCAGCGTTGAAGGTGGGAGCGGGAGGGCCTGGGATACGCAGTATTTT	CSVEGGSGRAWDTQYF
NA	TRBJ2-3	many	TRBV20-1	TGCAGTAGGGGGATCGGCCCACGGGCAGATACGCAGTATTTT	CSRGIGPRADTQYF
NA	TRBJ2-1	NA	TRBV29-1	TGCAGCGTTGTTAACGGGAGTCCGTTCTTC	CSVVNGSPFF
TRBD2	TRBJ2-2	many	TRBV3-1	TGTGCCAGCAGCCGGACTAGCGGGTCCGGGGAGCTGTTTTTT	CASSRTSGSGELFF
NA	TRBJ1-3	many	TRBV30	TGTGCCTGGAGTGTACACTCTGGAAACACCATATATTTT	CAWSVHSGNTIYF
NA	TRBJ2-7	NA	TRBV6-6	TGTGCCAGCAGTACGACCATGTCCCCCTACGAGCAGTACTTC	CASSTTMSPYEQYF
TRBD2	TRBJ2-1	many	TRBV15	TGTGCCACCAAGGCGGGAGTCCCCAATGAGCAGTTCTTC	CATKAGVPNEQFF
NA	TRBJ2-1	few	TRBV5-4	TGTGCCAGCAGCGTATCCCCCGTGGATGAGCAGTTCTTC	CASSVSPVDEQFF
NA	TRBJ2-1	many	TRBV20-1	TGCAGTGCTAGAGTAGTGGGAGGCGCGAGCTCCTACAATGAGCAGTTCTTC	CSARVVGGASSYNEQFF
TRBD2	TRBJ2-7	few	TRBV20-1	TGCAGTGCGATCCAAACACTAGCGTCTACAAGCTCCTACGAGCAGTACTTC	CSAIQTLASTSSYEQYF